One and the same sample provided the 5 T cell receptor beta chains below, sequenced in a study of T cell changes during pregnancy in multiple sclerosis. Profiling relied on immunoSEQ multiplex PCR, and the TCRdb table lists in-frame clones only, not all of them. Of tens of thousands of clones in the sample, roughly 90% were seen once. The sample was peripheral blood, taken in the second trimester of pregnancy. These receptor sequences come from a female donor with multiple sclerosis, enrolled in a pregnancy study.

The chain combines TRBV4-3 with TRBJ1-1; 10 nucleotides match TRBD1. V was pared by 3 bases and J by 0 bases, with 7 bases of the junction left unmatched. The CDR3 runs to 17 residues. CDR1 and CDR2 from the germline V gene are LGHNA and YSLEER. This CDR3 reads CASSQRGTGAMNTEAFF. In DNA form, the CDR3 reads TGCGCCAGCAGCCAGCGAGGGACAGGGGCTATGAACACTGAAGCTTTCTTT.

The chain employs TRBV6-4 and TRBJ2-3; D perhaps matches TRBD2 (5 bases). The CDR3 spans 15 residues. V was cut by 2 bases and J by 2 bases, with 11 bases left in between. Per the germline V gene, CDR1 is MRHNA and CDR2 is SNTAGT. The CDR3 DNA sequence: TGTGCCAGCAGTGACGGTGGGCGGGTCACAGATACGCAGTATTTT. Amino acid sequence: CASSDGGRVTDTQYF.

The chain employs TRBV5-5 and TRBJ2-6, with 8 bases fitting TRBD1. Germline values: CDR1 SGHKS, CDR2 YYEKEE (reference sequence). This CDR3 has 19 amino acids. V trimming: 1 base; J trimming: 4 bases; junction bases outside the gene matches: 13. CDR3 loop: CASSLFSQGAVSGANVLTF. CDR3 in DNA: TGTGCCAGCAGCTTGTTTTCCCAGGGGGCGGTGTCCGGGGCCAACGTCCTGACTTTC. The full variable domain, in which reference TRBV5-5 and TRBJ2-6 provide the parts outside the CDR3, is DAGVTQSPTHLIKTRGQQVTLRCSPISGHKSVSWYQQVLGQGPQFIFQYYEKEERGRGNFPDRFSARQFPNYSSELNVNALLLGDSALYLCASSLFSQGAVSGANVLTFGAGSRLTVL.

The chain recombines TRBV4-3 with TRBJ1-2; tentatively, D is TRBD1 (5 bases). The CDR3 loop spans 17 amino acids. V lost 4 bases to trimming and J lost 4 bases, with 22 bases between them. Germline V gene data show CDR1 as LGHNA and CDR2 as YSLEER. This CDR3 reads CASSRAAGPGPLYGYTF. The CDR3 DNA is TGCGCCAGCAGCCGAGCAGCGGGACCGGGACCCCTCTATGGCTACACCTTC.

CDR3 loop: CASSEASGGGETQYF. The CDR3 nucleotides are TGTGCCAGCAGTGAAGCTTCGGGGGGCGGAGAGACCCAGTACTTC. The chain combines TRBV6-1 with TRBJ2-5; TRBD2 is a possible D gene (7 bases). The germline V gene has CDR1 MNHNS and CDR2 SASEGT. The CDR3 loop spans 15 amino acids. V was shortened by 0 bases and J by 4 bases, with 12 bases between the two germline ends.